This TCR beta chain was sequenced in a study of blood T cell repertoires in COVID-19. Study-level information: Spain, Italy and the United States supplied samples that represented acute and convalescent COVID-19. T cells, B-cell-depleted T cells, or PBMCs supplied cDNA or gDNA.

Sequencing was performed with immunoSEQ multiplex PCR; in TCRdb, only in-frame clones are kept and a portion is missing. The sample carries a few hundred thousand clones, more than 80% recorded once. With 5 bases removed from V and 1 base from J, the gap between germline ends came to 11 bases. CDR1 is LNHDA and CDR2 is SQIVND in the germline V gene (reference sequence). This CDR3 is built from 15 residues. The chain uses TRBV19 and TRBJ2-2; tentative D call: TRBD1 (6 bases). The sequencing sample was made of peripheral blood. This TCR was sampled from a woman aged 50 to 65 with COVID-19, enrolled during active disease. The chain's CDR3 is CASSPGQQNTGELFF. As DNA, the CDR3 is TGTGCCAGTAGTCCAGGACAGCAGAACACCGGGGAGCTGTTTTTT.